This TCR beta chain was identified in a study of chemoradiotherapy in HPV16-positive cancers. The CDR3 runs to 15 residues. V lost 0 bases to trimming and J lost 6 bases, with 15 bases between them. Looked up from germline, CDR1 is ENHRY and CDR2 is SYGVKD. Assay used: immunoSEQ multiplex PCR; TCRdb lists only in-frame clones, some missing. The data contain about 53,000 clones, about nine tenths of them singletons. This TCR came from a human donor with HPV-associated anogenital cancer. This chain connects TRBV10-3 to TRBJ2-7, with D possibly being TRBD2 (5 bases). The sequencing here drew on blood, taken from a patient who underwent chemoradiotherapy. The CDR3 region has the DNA TGTGCCATCAGTGAGTCCGAACTAGTGAATCGCGAGCAGTACTTC. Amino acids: CAISESELVNREQYF.